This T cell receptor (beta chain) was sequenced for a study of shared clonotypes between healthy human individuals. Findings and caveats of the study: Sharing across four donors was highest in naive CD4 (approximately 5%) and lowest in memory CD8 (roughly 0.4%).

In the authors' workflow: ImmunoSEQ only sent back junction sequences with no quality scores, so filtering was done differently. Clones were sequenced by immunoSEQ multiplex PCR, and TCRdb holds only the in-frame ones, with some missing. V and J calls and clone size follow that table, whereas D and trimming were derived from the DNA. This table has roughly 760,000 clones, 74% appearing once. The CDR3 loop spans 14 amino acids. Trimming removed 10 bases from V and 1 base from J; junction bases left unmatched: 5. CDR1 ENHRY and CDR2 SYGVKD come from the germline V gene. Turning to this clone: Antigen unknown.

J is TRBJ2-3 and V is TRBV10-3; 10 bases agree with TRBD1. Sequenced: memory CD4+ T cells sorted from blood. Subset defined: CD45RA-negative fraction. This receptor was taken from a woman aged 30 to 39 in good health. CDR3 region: CATKGTGGTDTQYF. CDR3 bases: TGTGCCACGAAGGGGACAGGGGGCACAGATACGCAGTATTTT.